This TCR beta chain comes out of a study of neurological immune-mediated disorders. General observations from the study: No expanded-clone CDR3 amino acid sequence recurred across subjects, suggesting private TCR-beta repertoires.

This clonotype was seen only a few times. Its antigen is unknown. The CDR3 is made up of 13 amino acids. From germline, CDR1 is SGHDN and CDR2 FVKESK. V was clipped by 3 bases and J by 3 bases, with 8 bases between them. 5'RACE with 10-nucleotide random UMIs generated the cDNA. TCRdb re-analysed the 5' RACE reads in MiXCR, keeping a single row per CDR3 protein. The data show tens of thousands of distinct CDR3 sequences, roughly 15% seen once. This TCR derives from a woman in her thirties or forties in good health. Material: PBMCs. The rearrangement uses TRBV14 and TRBJ1-2; TRBD1 is a possible D gene (5 bases). The CDR3, as DNA: TGTGCCAGCAGCCATCTACAGGACTATGGCTACACCTTC. Its protein product is CASSHLQDYGYTF. The whole variable domain, remainder taken from reference TRBV14 and TRBJ1-2, is EAGVTQFPSHSVIEKGQTVTLRCDPISGHDNLYWYRRVMGKEIKFLLHFVKESKQDESGMPNNRFLAERTGGTYSTLKVQPAELEDSGVYFCASSHLQDYGYTFGSGTRLTVV.